This T cell receptor beta chain is from a study of patients and donors after allogeneic stem cell transplantation (dated by TCRdb to the early 2020s). Concerning this clonotype itself: It has no known antigen specificity. The input lacks base qualities; no much larger clone sits a single base away.

Relative to germline, V is 0 bases shorter and J is 6 bases shorter, with 12 bases between their ends. In the germline V gene, CDR1 corresponds to SGHRS and CDR2 to YFSETQ. The CDR3 runs 14 residues from the cysteine to the phenylalanine. Just CDR3 DNA is preserved here, 42 bases in frame from base 1. Library construction relied on RT-PCR. The listed sequencing device is NextSeq 550. TCRdb trimmed public reads at Q25 via fastp, called clones via MiXCR and kept in-frame beta chains. Every distinct CDR3 protein forms one entry, paired with its most common genes and DNA. This sample gives approximately 140,000 distinct CDR3 sequences in total; about 40% of them show up just once. Jointly, the top ten make up 40% to 55% of the sample.

This TCR derives from a human donor who was either an allogeneic HSCT recipient or a stem cell or donor lymphocyte infusion donor (not recorded which). It is not recorded whose cells these are; they may come from a transplant donor. Sequenced sample: blood, either unsorted or a sorted T cell fraction (not recorded which). The rearranged chain carries TRBV5-1 and TRBJ1-1, with the D gene call left open. The CDR3 reads CASSLALLPSEAFF. The sequenced DNA: TGCGCCAGCAGCTTGGCCCTCCTACCGTCTGAAGCTTTCTTT. With the rest looked up from the reference TRBV5-1 and TRBJ1-1 genes rather than sequenced, the full variable domain is KAGVTQTPRYLIKTRGQQVTLSCSPISGHRSVSWYQQTPGQGLQFLFEYFSETQRNKGNFPGRFSGRQFSNSRSEMNVSTLELGDSALYLCASSLALLPSEAFFGQGTRLTVV.